The 6 T cell receptor beta chains below come from one sample, sequenced in a study of T cell responses to AZD1222 COVID-19 vaccine. The method was immunoSEQ multiplex PCR; TCRdb's version includes in-frame clones alone and lacks a portion of them. The table has approximately 170,000 clones, over 75% seen once. The input for sequencing was peripheral blood, taken on day 0 of AZD1222 vaccination. The receptors here all came from an adult in good health.

The chain carries TRBV27 and TRBJ2-3; 12 bases match TRBD2. Germline-derived CDR1 and CDR2 are MNHEY and SMNVEV (reference sequence). CDR3 length: 16 amino acids. J gave up 3 bases and V 3 bases, and 4 bases lay outside the gene matches. The CDR3 bases are TGTGCCAGCAGTTTTGGACTAGCGGGGTTGACAGATACGCAGTATTTT. This gives the protein CASSFGLAGLTDTQYF.

The V call is TRBV4-1, the J call TRBJ1-3; 7 nucleotides align to TRBD1. The CDR3 length is 15 residues. Germline V gene data show CDR1 as MGHRA and CDR2 as YSYEKL. J gave up 2 bases and V 4 bases, and 5 bases lay outside the gene matches. CDR3 residues: CASSPNDRAGNTIYF. The CDR3 bases are TGCGCCAGCAGCCCAAACGACAGGGCTGGAAACACCATATATTTT.

J is TRBJ2-7 and V is TRBV4-3; 9 positions agree with TRBD1. CDR3 length: 15 residues. Germline V gene sequence: CDR1 LGHNA, CDR2 YSLEER. With 4 bases clipped from V and 2 bases from J, the junction kept 6 bases outside the gene matches. Here the CDR3 reads CASSRLTGGAYEQYF. The CDR3, as DNA: TGCGCCAGCAGCCGATTGACAGGGGGAGCCTACGAGCAGTACTTC.

The gene calls are TRBV7-9 and TRBJ1-1; the D gene is possibly TRBD1 (5 bases). The CDR3 runs to 15 residues. V was shortened by 5 bases and J by 6 bases, with 19 bases between the two germline ends. CDR1 SEHNR and CDR2 FQNEAQ come from the germline V gene (reference sequence). The CDR3 reads CASSRGQGPYAEAFF. In DNA, the CDR3 is TGTGCCAGCAGCCGGGGCCAGGGTCCGTACGCTGAAGCTTTCTTT.

The rearrangement links TRBV27 to TRBJ2-2; TRBD1 agrees at 11 bases. CDR1 MNHEY and CDR2 SMNVEV come from the germline V gene (reference sequence). The CDR3 has 17 amino acids. V was pared by 5 bases and J by 5 bases, with 10 bases of the junction left unmatched. The CDR3, as DNA: TGTGCCAGCAGTAAGGACAGGGGGCGCTCAGATACCGGGGAGCTGTTTTTT. Translated: CASSKDRGRSDTGELFF.

This chain joins TRBV11-3 and TRBJ2-3, with 11 bases lining up with TRBD1. After removal of 3 bases from V and 3 bases from J, the junction contained 2 bases not matched to a gene. Germline V gene lookup returns CDR1 SGHNT and CDR2 YENEEA. CDR3 length: 15 amino acids. DNA for the CDR3: TGTGCCAGCAGCTTGGGACAGGGGGTAACAGATACGCAGTATTTT. Translating gives CASSLGQGVTDTQYF.